The 32 T cell receptor beta chains reported below all come from one sample, sequenced in a study of response to subunit inactivated influenza vaccine. TCRdb analysed the RT-PCR reads with MiXCR anew, one entry per CDR3 protein. The repertoire has 500,000 to 750,000 distinct CDR3 sequences, 11% to 15% of them found once; the top ten carry approximately 12%. The specimen was PBMCs from blood, collected less than 13 days after vaccination. These receptors came from a man aged 50 to 59 who received an inactivated influenza vaccine.

This chain uses TRBV11-2 with TRBJ2-5, with 9 bases lining up with TRBD1. CDR1 and CDR2 (germline): SGHAT, FQNNGV. The CDR3 length is 17 residues. V dropped 3 bases and J dropped 0; count of bases not matched to a gene: 8. Here the CDR3 DNA reads TGTGCCAGCAGCTTTCTCTCTGGGACAGGGTACCAAGAGACCCAGTACTTC. It specifies CASSFLSGTGYQETQYF.

A word on this clonotype: One base away lies a much larger clone, so this may be a sequencing read error. This rearrangement joins TRBV30 to TRBJ2-2, with D uncertain. In germline, CDR1 is GTSNPN, CDR2 SVGIG (reference sequence). There are 11 residues in the CDR3. CDR3 DNA: TGTGTCCGAAGGTACACCGGGGAGCTGTTTTTT. This translates into CVRRYTGELFF. The complete variable domain, with remaining parts taken from reference TRBV30 and TRBJ2-2, reads SQTIHQWPATLVQPVGSPLSLECTVEGTSNPNLYWYRQAAGRGLQLLFYSVGIGQISSEVPQNLSASRPQDRQFILSSKKLLLSDSGFYLCVRRYTGELFFGEGSRLTVL.

The chain joins TRBV6-1 to TRBJ2-3, with TRBD2 identical over 10 bases. CDR1 is MNHNS, CDR2 SASEGT, per germline. With V trimmed by 6 bases and J by 4 bases, 7 bases remained unmatched. This CDR3 has 15 residues. Here the CDR3 reads CASSHSGRRSDTQYF. The CDR3 DNA reads TGTGCCAGCAGCCATAGCGGGAGGAGGTCAGATACGCAGTATTTT.

This clonotype was counted only a few times. The CDR3 sequence is CASSDDRQSEVQYF. In DNA form, the CDR3 reads TGTGCCAGCAGTGATGATAGACAGTCAGAGGTCCAGTACTTC. This rearrangement joins TRBV2 to TRBJ2-5, with D perhaps matching TRBD1 (5 bases). The ends were cut back, 3 bases at V and 10 bases at J, with 18 bases in the middle. The CDR3 sequence is 14 residues long. Germline V gene lookup returns CDR1 SNHLY and CDR2 FYNNEI.

Only a few counts were recorded for this clonotype. V and J are TRBV20-1 and TRBJ2-7, with 10 bases that match TRBD2. The ends lost 6 bases at V and 6 bases at J; junction bases unmatched: 8. The CDR3 loop spans 13 amino acids. Germline CDR1 and CDR2: DFQATT and SNEGSKA (reference sequence). The CDR3 DNA reads TGCAGTGCACGCCTAGCGGGAGCGTCCGAGCAGTACTTC. It encodes CSARLAGASEQYF.

This rearrangement joins TRBV12-3 or TRBV12-4 to TRBJ1-2; maybe TRBD1 (6 bases). V lost 5 bases, J lost 4 bases, and 11 bases lay in between. The CDR3 spans 13 residues. CDR3 region: CASSVGGPYGYTF. The CDR3, as DNA: TGTGCCAGCAGTGTTGGGGGCCCCTATGGCTACACCTTC.

This clonotype was observed a few times. The V call is TRBV5-1, the J call TRBJ2-7; D is possibly TRBD1 or TRBD2 (5 bases each). V shed 3 bases and J shed 6 bases, with 10 bases lying between them. The CDR3 extends over 12 amino acids. The V gene's germline CDR1 is SGHRS and CDR2 YFSETQ. The CDR3 DNA follows: TGCGCCAGCAGCTATAAGGGGACCGAGCAGTACTTC. Translated, it gives CASSYKGTEQYF.

The V call is TRBV12-3 or TRBV12-4, the J call TRBJ1-5; D might be TRBD1 (6 bases). V gave up 2 bases and J gave up 6 bases, with 11 bases separating them. The length of the CDR3 is 14 residues. CDR3: CASSLSDRSQPQHF. The CDR3 DNA is TGTGCCAGCAGTTTATCGGACAGAAGTCAGCCCCAGCATTTT.

The rearrangement links TRBV18 to TRBJ2-7; 8 positions match TRBD1. Unmatched junction bases numbered 5, after V lost 3 bases and J lost 1 base. The CDR3 spans 15 residues. The V gene's germline CDR1 is KGHSH and CDR2 LQKENI. The CDR3 bases are TGTGCCAGCTCACCCGCAGGGGGCCGGTCCTACGAGCAGTACTTC. This encodes CASSPAGGRSYEQYF.

This clonotype occurred a few times. This chain links TRBV7-9 with TRBJ2-7; TRBD1 aligns across 7 bases. The J segment lost 5 bases and the V segment lost 5 bases, leaving 9 bases of the junction unmatched. In germline, CDR1 is SEHNR, CDR2 FQNEAQ (reference sequence). The CDR3 loop spans 14 amino acids. CDR3 bases: TGTGCCAGCAGCCCCTCCGACAGGGTCGACGAGCAGTACTTC. It yields the protein CASSPSDRVDEQYF.

Only a few counts were recorded for this clonotype. This chain joins TRBV20-1 and TRBJ2-1; maybe TRBD2 (6 bases). The CDR3 covers 13 residues. The V gene's germline CDR1 is DFQATT and CDR2 SNEGSKA (reference sequence). The V and J ends lost 5 bases and 0 bases respectively, with 8 bases between them. CDR3 nucleotide sequence: TGCAGTGCTTGGGACTCCTCCTACAATGAGCAGTTCTTC. This codes for CSAWDSSYNEQFF.

This clonotype occurred a few times. The V call is TRBV12-3 or TRBV12-4, the J call TRBJ2-1; 10 nucleotides align to TRBD2. This CDR3 spans 14 amino acids. J was trimmed by 7 bases and V by 8 bases; bases with no gene match: 8. In DNA, the CDR3 is TGTGCCAGCTGGAGCGGGGGGGCCGATAATGAGCAGTTCTTC. This encodes CASWSGGADNEQFF.

The genes are TRBV7-9 and TRBJ2-2; TRBD1 aligns across 8 bases. Germline CDR1 is SEHNR and CDR2 is FQNEAQ (reference sequence). The ends lost 7 bases at V and 7 bases at J; junction bases unmatched: 14. This CDR3 contains 16 residues. CDR3 DNA sequence: TGTGCCAGCACCACCTCCGTCTCCAGGGGGCACGGGGAGCTGTTTTTT. Residues: CASTTSVSRGHGELFF.

This clonotype has more than one count but fewer than ten. The rearrangement links TRBV6-5 to TRBJ2-1; the D is unclear. The CDR3 has 13 residues. Germline V gene data show CDR1 as MNHEY and CDR2 as SVGAGI. V dropped 1 base and J dropped 7 bases, with 8 bases sitting between them. The CDR3 DNA reads as TGTGCCAGCAGTTACTTTTATGGGAATGAGCAGTTCTTC. Translated, it gives CASSYFYGNEQFF.

This chain uses TRBV4-3 with TRBJ2-7, with 14 bases that match TRBD2. Trimming removed 0 bases from V and 6 bases from J; junction bases left unmatched: 10. The V gene's germline CDR1 is LGHNA and CDR2 YSLEER. The CDR3 totals 18 residues. The CDR3 sequence: CASSQEARLAGGPGEQYF. As DNA, the CDR3 is TGCGCCAGCAGCCAAGAGGCGCGACTAGCGGGAGGGCCCGGCGAGCAGTACTTC.

This clonotype was observed at least ten times. The gene calls are TRBV4-3 and TRBJ1-2; maybe TRBD1 (6 bases). Germline CDR1 reads LGHNA; CDR2 reads YSLEER. V was pared by 0 bases and J by 8 bases, with 13 bases between. There are 14 residues in the CDR3. DNA of the CDR3: TGCGCCAGCAGCCAAGAGGCACAGGGCTTAGGCTACACCTTC. Residues: CASSQEAQGLGYTF.

This clonotype was picked up many times. The chain combines TRBV6-2 or TRBV6-3 with TRBJ2-7, with TRBD1 matching over 7 bases. The CDR3 extends over 15 amino acids. Germline assignment: CDR1 MNHEY and CDR2 SVGEGT. V lost 7 bases, J lost 2 bases, and 11 bases stayed unmatched. The CDR3 sequence is CASTLTGQAAYEQYF. The DNA of the CDR3 is TGTGCCAGCACGCTAACTGGACAGGCAGCCTACGAGCAGTACTTC.

The V call is TRBV6-5, the J call TRBJ2-7; tentatively, D is TRBD2 (5 bases). The CDR3 sequence is 15 residues long. CDR1 and CDR2 from the germline V gene are MNHEY and SVGAGI. V lost 1 base to trimming and J lost 3 bases, with 13 bases between them. The CDR3 region is CASSYFGGGIYEQYF. The CDR3 coding sequence is TGTGCCAGCAGTTACTTCGGAGGTGGAATCTACGAGCAGTACTTC.

This clonotype was found a few times. The chain carries TRBV4-3 and TRBJ2-1; 10 nucleotides agree with TRBD1. From germline, CDR1 is LGHNA and CDR2 YSLEER. CDR3 length equals 16 residues. V dropped 1 base and J dropped 4; count of bases not matched to a gene: 4. CDR3 sequence reads: CASSQGTGGAYNEQFF. For the CDR3, the DNA is TGCGCCAGCAGCCAAGGGACAGGGGGAGCTTACAATGAGCAGTTCTTC.

This clonotype was counted only a few times. The chain carries TRBV24-1 and TRBJ2-1; D possibly corresponds to TRBD2 (6 bases). The CDR3 has 17 residues. The germline V gene encodes CDR1 KGHDR and CDR2 SFDVKD. V lost 0 bases and J lost 3, with 14 bases in between. CDR3 in amino acids: CATSDLAPLANYNEQFF. For the CDR3, the DNA is TGTGCCACCAGTGATTTGGCCCCCCTAGCGAACTACAATGAGCAGTTCTTC.

Only a few counts were recorded for this clonotype. V is TRBV12-3 or TRBV12-4 and J is TRBJ1-1; 10 bases map to TRBD1. CDR3 length: 16 residues. After removal of 6 bases from V and 4 bases from J, the junction contained 11 bases not matched to a gene. The CDR3 is CASRPGPGQGSTEAFF. CDR3 coding DNA: TGTGCCAGCAGACCAGGACCGGGACAGGGGAGCACTGAAGCTTTCTTT.

This clonotype has ten or more counts. The chain has TRBV11-2 and TRBJ1-1, with 7 positions matching TRBD1. The germline V gene encodes CDR1 SGHAT and CDR2 FQNNGV. After removal of 3 bases from V and 4 bases from J, the junction contained 2 bases not matched to a gene. This CDR3 comprises 13 residues. CDR3 sequence: CASSLTGTTEAFF. The CDR3 DNA follows: TGTGCCAGCAGCTTGACAGGGACCACTGAAGCTTTCTTT.

J is TRBJ2-7 and V is TRBV7-9; D gene uncertain. This CDR3 has 11 amino acids. Germline CDR1 and CDR2: SEHNR and FQNEAQ (reference sequence). Trimming shortened V by 7 bases and J by 5 bases, and 9 bases separated the two germline ends. CDR3 sequence: CASTDLDEQYF. CDR3 coding DNA: TGTGCCAGCACCGACCTTGACGAGCAGTACTTC.

This clonotype was observed a handful of times. The V gene is TRBV20-1, the J gene TRBJ1-5; D is perhaps TRBD1 (6 bases). CDR1 DFQATT and CDR2 SNEGSKA come from the germline V gene (reference sequence). The CDR3 extends over 13 amino acids. Trimming pared 4 bases from V and 7 bases from J, leaving 14 bases between. In DNA form, the CDR3 reads TGCAGTGCTAAGGGGGGCGCGGGGCAGCCCCAGCATTTT. Translating gives CSAKGGAGQPQHF.

This clonotype was observed a few times. V usage is TRBV2 and J usage is TRBJ2-7, with a tentative D call TRBD1 (5 bases). The CDR3 sequence is 13 residues long. Trimming stripped 9 bases from V and 6 bases from J, with 18 bases between. The germline gives CDR1 SNHLY, CDR2 FYNNEI. The CDR3 spells CARLDTTMGEQYF. DNA of the CDR3: TGTGCCAGGCTGGACACAACTATGGGCGAGCAGTACTTC.

Only a few counts were recorded for this clonotype. One end of the junction varies from germline; a read error may be responsible. This chain links TRBV4-3 with TRBJ2-1, with D tentatively TRBD2 (7 bases). Germline CDR1 reads LGHNA; CDR2 reads YSLEER. The CDR3 sequence is 13 residues long. CDR3 bases: TGCGCCAGCAGCCAAGATCCCGAGGGGGGGCGAGTCTTC. This gives the protein CASSQDPEGGRVF.

This clonotype occurred a few times. V usage is TRBV7-6 and J usage is TRBJ1-5, with D maybe TRBD1 (5 bases). The CDR3 covers 14 residues. V was shortened by 3 bases and J by 7 bases, with 13 bases between the two germline ends. CDR1 and CDR2 from the germline V gene are SGHVS and FNYEAQ. CDR3 amino acids: CASSLGGISQPQHF. CDR3 coding DNA: TGTGCCAGCAGCTTGGGGGGGATTTCACAGCCCCAGCATTTT.

The table lists this clonotype with a few counts. This sequence joins TRBV11-2 and TRBJ2-1; the match to TRBD2 covers 10 bases. This CDR3 is 19 amino acids long. The ends lost 0 bases at V and 8 bases at J; junction bases unmatched: 16. In germline, CDR1 is SGHAT, CDR2 FQNNGV. In DNA, the CDR3 is TGTGCCAGCAGCTTAGACCCCGTTCTCGGGAAGCGGGAGGGCGATGAGCAGTTCTTC. Protein sequence: CASSLDPVLGKREGDEQFF.

This clonotype appeared a few times. This chain joins TRBV4-3 and TRBJ2-7, with no clear D. Germline loops: CDR1 LGHNA, CDR2 YSLEER. The CDR3 length is 13 residues. Trimming pared 2 bases from V and 6 bases from J, leaving 11 bases between. The CDR3 region has the DNA TGCGCCAGCAGCCAAAAAAGGAACGGCGAGCAGTACTTC. It specifies CASSQKRNGEQYF.

V gene TRBV12-3 or TRBV12-4 combines with J gene TRBJ2-5; possibly TRBD1 for D (6 bases). With 6 bases removed from V and 5 bases from J, the gap between germline ends came to 16 bases. There are 14 residues in the CDR3. CDR3 residues: CASSKTGMLETQYF. CDR3 DNA sequence: TGTGCCAGCAGCAAAACAGGGATGCTGGAGACCCAGTACTTC.

This sequence joins TRBV10-3 and TRBJ2-1; 10 bases align to TRBD2. The germline V gene has CDR1 ENHRY and CDR2 SYGVKD. The V and J ends lost 9 bases and 0 bases, in that order; junction bases with no gene match: 5. CDR3 size: 15 residues. CDR3 in DNA: TGTGCCATAGGGAGCGGGGGGGTCTCCTACAATGAGCAGTTCTTC. Its translation is CAIGSGGVSYNEQFF.

This clonotype was detected a few times. V usage is TRBV27 and J usage is TRBJ2-7; 7 nucleotides line up with TRBD1. This CDR3 has 13 amino acids. V lost 5 bases, J lost 4 bases, and 5 bases stayed unmatched. The germline V gene encodes CDR1 MNHEY and CDR2 SMNVEV (reference sequence). The CDR3 reads CASSPRGLYEQYF. The CDR3 DNA reads as TGTGCCAGCAGTCCGAGGGGGCTATACGAGCAGTACTTC.